This paragraph reports one T cell receptor (beta chain). This entry belongs to a study of blood T cell repertoires in COVID-19. Libraries were prepared by immunoSEQ multiplex PCR; TCRdb keeps only in-frame clonotypes and omits some of them. The sample contains approximately 460,000 clones, approximately 92% of which appear only once. Per germline, CDR1 MNHEY and CDR2 SVGAGI. V dropped 7 bases and J dropped 10 bases, with 14 bases sitting between them. The CDR3 contains 13 residues. V is TRBV6-5 and J is TRBJ1-6; weak D call: TRBD1 (6 bases). This receptor was obtained from a man aged 18-30 years with COVID-19, enrolled during active disease. The material sequenced was peripheral blood. CDR3 sequence reads: CASKQGASSPLHF. CDR3 DNA sequence: TGTGCCAGCAAACAGGGCGCCAGCTCACCCCTCCACTTT.